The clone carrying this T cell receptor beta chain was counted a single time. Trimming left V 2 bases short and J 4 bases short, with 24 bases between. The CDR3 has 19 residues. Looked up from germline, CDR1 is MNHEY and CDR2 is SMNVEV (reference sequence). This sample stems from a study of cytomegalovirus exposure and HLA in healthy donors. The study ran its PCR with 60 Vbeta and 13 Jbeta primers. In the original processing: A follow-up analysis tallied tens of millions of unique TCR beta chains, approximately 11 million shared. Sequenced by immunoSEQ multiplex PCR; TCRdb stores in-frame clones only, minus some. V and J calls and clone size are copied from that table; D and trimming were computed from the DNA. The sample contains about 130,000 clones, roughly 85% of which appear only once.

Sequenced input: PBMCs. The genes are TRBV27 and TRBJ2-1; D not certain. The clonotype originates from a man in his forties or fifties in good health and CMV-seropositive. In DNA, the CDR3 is TGTGCCAGCAGTTTAGCCCCCCCCGAATTAGGAGCGAGTTACAATGAGCAGTTCTTC. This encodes CASSLAPPELGASYNEQFF.